The TCR beta chain described here comes from a study of blood T cell repertoires in COVID-19. About the study: Specimens from acute and convalescent COVID-19 originated in the United States, Italy and Spain.

Profiled with immunoSEQ multiplex PCR; TCRdb holds only in-frame clones, not every one. The profile shows under 20,000 clones, 88% of them singletons. V lost 8 bases and J lost 1; bases outside the gene matches: 4. Germline lookup yields CDR1 SGHVS and CDR2 FQNEAQ. The CDR3 sequence is 14 residues long. The material sequenced was peripheral blood. The rearrangement uses TRBV7-8 and TRBJ2-7; 11 nucleotides agree with TRBD2. This sequence originates from a human donor in a cohort sampled during active COVID-19. CDR3 residues: CASGIAGGSYEQYF. The CDR3, as DNA: TGTGCCAGCGGCATAGCGGGAGGGTCCTACGAGCAGTACTTC.